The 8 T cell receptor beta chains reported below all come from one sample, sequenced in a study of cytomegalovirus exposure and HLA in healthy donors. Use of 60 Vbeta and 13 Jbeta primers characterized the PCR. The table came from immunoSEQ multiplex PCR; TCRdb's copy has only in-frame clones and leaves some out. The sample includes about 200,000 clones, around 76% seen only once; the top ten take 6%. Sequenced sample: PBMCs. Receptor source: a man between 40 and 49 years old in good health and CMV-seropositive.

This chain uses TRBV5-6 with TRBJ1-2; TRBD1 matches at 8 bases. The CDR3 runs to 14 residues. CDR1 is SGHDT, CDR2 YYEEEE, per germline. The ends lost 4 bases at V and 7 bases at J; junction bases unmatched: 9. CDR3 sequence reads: CASSRDQGALGYTF. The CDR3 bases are TGTGCCAGCAGCCGAGACCAGGGGGCTCTTGGCTACACCTTC. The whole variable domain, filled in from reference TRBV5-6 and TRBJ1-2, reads DAGVTQSPTHLIKTRGQQVTLRCSPKSGHDTVSWYQQALGQGPQFIFQYYEEEERQRGNFPDRFSGHQFPNYSSELNVNALLLGDSALYLCASSRDQGALGYTFGSGTRLTVV.

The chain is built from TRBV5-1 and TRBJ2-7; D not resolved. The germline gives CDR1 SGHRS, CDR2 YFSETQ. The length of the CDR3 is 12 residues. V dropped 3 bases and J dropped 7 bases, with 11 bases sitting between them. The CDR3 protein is CASSSAGEEQYF. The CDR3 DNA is TGCGCCAGCAGCTCCGCCGGTGAGGAGCAGTACTTC.

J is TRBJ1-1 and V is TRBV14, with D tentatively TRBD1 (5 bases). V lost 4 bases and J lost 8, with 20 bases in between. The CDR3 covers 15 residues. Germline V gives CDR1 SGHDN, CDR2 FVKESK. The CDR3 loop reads CASSRPETGGTEAFF. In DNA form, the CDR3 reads TGTGCCAGCAGCCGACCAGAGACGGGGGGAACGGAAGCTTTCTTT.

The CDR3 DNA reads TGTGCCAGCAGCACACACCCGGACAGGGGCAACTACGAGCAGTACTTC. This translates into CASSTHPDRGNYEQYF. The chain combines TRBV7-6 with TRBJ2-7, with TRBD1 matching over 9 bases. With V trimmed by 5 bases and J by 3 bases, 11 bases remained unmatched. This CDR3 contains 16 residues. Germline values: CDR1 SGHVS, CDR2 FNYEAQ. The full variable domain, its missing parts supplied by reference TRBV7-6 and TRBJ2-7, is GAGVSQSPRYKVTKRGQDVALRCDPISGHVSLYWYRQALGQGPEFLTYFNYEAQQDKSGLPNDRFSAERPEGSISTLTIQRTEQRDSAMYRCASSTHPDRGNYEQYFGPGTRLTVT.

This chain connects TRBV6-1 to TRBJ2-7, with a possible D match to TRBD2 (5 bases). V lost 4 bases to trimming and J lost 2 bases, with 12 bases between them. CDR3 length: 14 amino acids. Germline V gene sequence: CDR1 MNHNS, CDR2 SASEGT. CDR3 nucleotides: TGTGCCAGCAGTGCCCTCGGACTGACCTACGAGCAGTACTTC. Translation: CASSALGLTYEQYF.

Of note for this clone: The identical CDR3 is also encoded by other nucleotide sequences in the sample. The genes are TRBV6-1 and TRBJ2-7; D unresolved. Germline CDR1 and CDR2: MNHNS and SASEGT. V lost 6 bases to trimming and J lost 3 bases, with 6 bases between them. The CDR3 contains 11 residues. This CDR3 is CASRGIYEQYV. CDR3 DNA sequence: TGTGCCAGCAGGGGCATCTACGAGCAGTACGTC.

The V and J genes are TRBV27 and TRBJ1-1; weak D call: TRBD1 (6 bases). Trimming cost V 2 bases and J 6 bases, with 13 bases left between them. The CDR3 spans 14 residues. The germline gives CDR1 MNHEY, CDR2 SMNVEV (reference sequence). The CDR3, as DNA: TGTGCCAGCAGTTTACAGGGGAACTCGGCTGAAGCTTTCTTT. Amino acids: CASSLQGNSAEAFF.

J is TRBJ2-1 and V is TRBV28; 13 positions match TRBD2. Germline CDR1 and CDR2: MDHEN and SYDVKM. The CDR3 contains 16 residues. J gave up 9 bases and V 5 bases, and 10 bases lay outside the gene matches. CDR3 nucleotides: TGTGCCAGCAGTCCTTTGGGACTAGCGGGGAGTGGTGAGCAGTTCTTC. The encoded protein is CASSPLGLAGSGEQFF.